The next 14 T cell receptor beta chains were all read from a single sample in a study of T cells in Graves' hyperthyroidism and ophthalmopathy. The TCR beta CDR3 regions underwent amplification using RNA transcripts as the source. First-round RT-PCR with HTBI primers amplified the TCR CDR3 region. TCRdb fed the multiplex PCR reads into MiXCR, producing one record per CDR3 protein. The sample comprises roughly 350,000 distinct CDR3 sequences, roughly 13% of which are singletons, and 34% rests with the top ten. Sequencing was performed on blood. These receptors were taken from a middle-aged woman with Graves' ophthalmopathy.

This clonotype was observed many times. The rearrangement links TRBV6-6 to TRBJ2-7; no reliable D call. CDR1 is MNHNY and CDR2 is SVGAGI in the germline V gene (reference sequence). CDR3 length: 14 amino acids. V was clipped by 1 base and J by 4 bases, with 11 bases between them. CDR3 residues: CASSYYYRPYEQYF. Written as DNA, the CDR3 is TGTGCCAGCAGTTACTACTACAGACCTTACGAGCAGTACTTC.

This clonotype was counted many times. The gene calls are TRBV20-1 and TRBJ2-7, with 7 bases fitting TRBD1. The CDR3 extends over 17 amino acids. V lost 1 base to trimming and J lost 0 bases; unmatched junction nucleotides: 12. Germline CDR1 is DFQATT and CDR2 is SNEGSKA (reference sequence). CDR3 residues: CSARGRKTGPNSYEQYF. The CDR3 coding sequence is TGCAGTGCTAGAGGGCGAAAGACAGGGCCGAACTCCTACGAGCAGTACTTC.

Ten or more counts support this clonotype. The chain employs TRBV7-9 and TRBJ1-1, with D perhaps matching TRBD1 (5 bases). The CDR3 is 16 amino acids. CDR1 is SEHNR and CDR2 is FQNEAQ in the germline V gene (reference sequence). V dropped 2 bases and J dropped 2 bases, with 15 bases sitting between them. The CDR3 here is CASSLSFGGSNTEAFF. The DNA for the CDR3 is TGTGCCAGCAGCTTAAGCTTTGGGGGGAGCAACACTGAAGCTTTCTTT.

The chain carries TRBV20-1 and TRBJ1-5; D is possibly TRBD1 (5 bases). V dropped 3 bases and J dropped 5 bases, with 14 bases sitting between them. Germline assignment: CDR1 DFQATT and CDR2 SNEGSKA (reference sequence). CDR3 length: 14 amino acids. CDR3: CSARFMGGYQPQHF. CDR3 DNA: TGCAGTGCTAGGTTCATGGGGGGTTATCAGCCCCAGCATTTT.

This clonotype was recorded many times. J is TRBJ1-1 and V is TRBV27; D gene uncertain. This CDR3 contains 14 residues. Trimming pared 8 bases from V and 6 bases from J, leaving 19 bases between. Germline lookup yields CDR1 MNHEY and CDR2 SMNVEV (reference sequence). The DNA for the CDR3 is TGTGCCAGCCATTCGGGTCTGGGCCGGGCTGAAGCTTTCTTT. This sequence encodes CASHSGLGRAEAFF.

This clonotype was observed at least ten times. The chain links TRBV12-3 or TRBV12-4 to TRBJ1-4, with D perhaps matching TRBD1 (6 bases). This CDR3 is 15 amino acids long. V was shortened by 3 bases and J by 4 bases, with 12 bases between the two germline ends. CDR3 sequence: CASSFQGRSNEKLFF. Here the CDR3 DNA reads TGTGCCAGCAGTTTTCAGGGGAGAAGTAATGAAAAACTGTTTTTT.

This clonotype was seen a few times. The genes are TRBV7-2 and TRBJ2-7; D may be TRBD2 (6 bases). This CDR3 is 13 amino acids long. Trimming took off 3 bases at V and 7 bases at J, with 13 bases between the two ends. Germline CDR1 is SGHTA and CDR2 is FQGNSA. The CDR3 DNA reads TGTGCCAGCAGCTTGGACGGAGGGTGGGAGCAGTACTTC. Its protein product is CASSLDGGWEQYF.

This clonotype was seen repeatedly, ten times or more. CDR3 sequence: CASRAPNQPQHF. DNA of the CDR3: TGTGCCAGCAGGGCCCCCAATCAGCCCCAGCATTTT. The chain joins TRBV6-1 to TRBJ1-5; no reliable D call. With 6 bases removed from V and 3 bases from J, the gap between germline ends came to 6 bases. The CDR3 has 12 residues. CDR1 and CDR2 from the germline V gene are MNHNS and SASEGT.

This chain connects TRBV7-9 to TRBJ1-2, with D possibly matching TRBD1 (6 bases). The CDR3 length is 15 residues. V lost 6 bases and J lost 4, with 18 bases in between. Germline V gene sequence: CDR1 SEHNR, CDR2 FQNEAQ (reference sequence). The CDR3, as DNA: TGTGCCAGCAGGGTAGGAGCAACAGGGTCCTATGGCTACACCTTC. Protein: CASRVGATGSYGYTF.

This clonotype was counted ten times or more. The chain couples TRBV6-1 to TRBJ1-4; weak D call: TRBD1 (6 bases). V lost 5 bases to trimming and J lost 5 bases, with 21 bases between them. The length of the CDR3 is 17 residues. CDR1 and CDR2 from the germline V gene are MNHNS and SASEGT. The CDR3 protein is CASSPFGKQGANEKLFF. CDR3 nucleotides: TGTGCCAGCAGTCCCTTCGGAAAACAGGGAGCGAATGAAAAACTGTTTTTT.

The CDR3 loop reads CASGHGQGAWTEAFF. In DNA form, the CDR3 reads TGTGCTAGTGGTCACGGACAGGGGGCATGGACTGAAGCTTTCTTT. The chain employs TRBV12-5 and TRBJ1-1, with 11 nucleotides matching TRBD1. Germline trimming cut 5 bases from V and 5 bases from J; bases unmatched to any gene: 7. The CDR3 covers 15 residues. The germline gives CDR1 LGHNT, CDR2 FRNRAP. Full variable domain (remainder filled in from reference TRBV12-5 and TRBJ1-1): DARVTQTPRHKVTEMGQEVTMRCQPILGHNTVFWYRQTMMQGLELLAYFRNRAPLDDSGMPKDRFSAEMPDATLATLKIQPSEPRDSAVYFCASGHGQGAWTEAFFGQGTRLTVV.

This clonotype was detected many times. This chain uses TRBV7-8 with TRBJ1-1; a weak D match, TRBD1 (5 bases). Looked up from germline, CDR1 is SGHVS and CDR2 is FQNEAQ. Trimming took 9 bases from V and 5 from J, leaving 19 bases between them. This CDR3 contains 14 residues. The CDR3 protein is CASQIMGGRTEAFF. The CDR3 DNA reads as TGTGCCAGTCAGATTATGGGGGGGAGGACTGAAGCTTTCTTT. Full variable domain (outside the CDR3, taken from reference TRBV7-8 and TRBJ1-1): GAGVSQSPRYKVAKRGQDVALRCDPISGHVSLFWYQQALGQGPEFLTYFQNEAQLDKSGLPSDRFFAERPEGSVSTLKIQRTQQEDSAVYLCASQIMGGRTEAFFGQGTRLTVV.

V gene TRBV5-6 combines with J gene TRBJ2-5, with no clear D. Germline loops: CDR1 SGHDT, CDR2 YYEEEE. The ends were cut back, 0 bases at V and 5 bases at J, with 8 bases in the middle. This CDR3 spans 13 amino acids. CDR3 in DNA: TGTGCCAGCAGCTTGGATAGGGTGGAGACCCAGTACTTC. Translating it yields CASSLDRVETQYF.

This clonotype was seen repeatedly, ten times or more. The chain uses TRBV12-3 or TRBV12-4 and TRBJ2-6, with D possibly being TRBD2 (5 bases). Trimming cost V 6 bases and J 4 bases, with 7 bases left between them. The length of the CDR3 is 13 residues. CDR3 in DNA: TGTGCCAGCAGGCCGGGGGGGGCCAACGTCCTGACTTTC. Translation: CASRPGGANVLTF.